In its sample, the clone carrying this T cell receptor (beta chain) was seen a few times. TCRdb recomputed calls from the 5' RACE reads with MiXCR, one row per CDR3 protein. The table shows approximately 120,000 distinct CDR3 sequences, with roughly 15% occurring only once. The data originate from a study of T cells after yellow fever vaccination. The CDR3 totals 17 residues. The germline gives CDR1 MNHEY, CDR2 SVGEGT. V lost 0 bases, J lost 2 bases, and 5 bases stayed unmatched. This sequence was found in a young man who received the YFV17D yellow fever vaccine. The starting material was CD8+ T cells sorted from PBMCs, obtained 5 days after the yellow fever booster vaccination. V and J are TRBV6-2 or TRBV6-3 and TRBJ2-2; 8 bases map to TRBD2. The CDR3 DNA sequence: TGTGCCAGCAGTTACTCAGTCCTAGCGGGTAACACCGGGGAGCTGTTTTTT. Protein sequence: CASSYSVLAGNTGELFF.